The 14 T cell receptor beta chains below were found in one sample sequenced in a study of CD8 T cells in ankylosing spondylitis. Study results and caveats: Made up of about eight highly homologous variants, a TCR beta motif appeared characteristic of ankylosing spondylitis blood.

These TCRs are of unknown antigen specificity. A single record per CDR3 protein comes from TCRdb applying MiXCR to the 5' RACE reads. Of approximately 540,000 distinct CDR3 sequences in the sample, roughly 13% were seen once. The sequenced material came from blood, either unsorted or a sorted T cell fraction (not recorded which). The receptor source for this set is a male donor with ankylosing spondylitis.

This clonotype was found a few times. The chain joins TRBV12-3 or TRBV12-4 to TRBJ1-2; perhaps TRBD1 as D (5 bases). This CDR3 contains 15 residues. The germline V and J ends were trimmed by 7 bases and 4 bases, with 19 bases remaining between them. The CDR3 region is CASTKSGTTSYGYTF. Written as DNA, the CDR3 is TGTGCCAGCACCAAATCCGGGACGACGAGCTATGGCTACACCTTC.

The gene calls are TRBV7-9 and TRBJ2-5, with a weak D call TRBD2 (6 bases). The germline V gene encodes CDR1 SEHNR and CDR2 FQNEAQ (reference sequence). This CDR3 is built from 14 residues. V lost 2 bases to trimming and J lost 5 bases, with 12 bases between them. The chain's CDR3 is CASSLLEGVETQYF. The CDR3 nucleotides read TGTGCCAGCAGCTTACTGGAGGGTGTGGAGACCCAGTACTTC. Full variable domain (rest looked up from reference TRBV7-9 and TRBJ2-5): DTGVSQNPRHKITKRGQNVTFRCDPISEHNRLYWYRQTLGQGPEFLTYFQNEAQLEKSRLLSDRFSAERPKGSFSTLEIQRTEQGDSAMYLCASSLLEGVETQYFGPGTRLLVL.

The J gene is TRBJ1-5, the V gene TRBV12-3 or TRBV12-4; D is ambiguous. Trimming took 5 bases from V and 3 from J, leaving 14 bases between them. The CDR3 spans 15 residues. The CDR3 here is CASSPHMGFNQPQHF. The CDR3 DNA sequence: TGTGCCAGCAGTCCCCATATGGGCTTCAATCAGCCCCAGCATTTT.

The chain combines TRBV20-1 with TRBJ1-1; D remains unclear. The CDR3 is 14 residues long. Between the trimmed V and J ends, which lost 6 bases and 1 base, there was a span of 15 bases. From germline, CDR1 is DFQATT and CDR2 SNEGSKA (reference sequence). CDR3: CSAYPSSGNTEAFF. The CDR3 DNA sequence: TGCAGTGCCTATCCATCTTCAGGGAACACTGAAGCTTTCTTT.

This clonotype was observed at least ten times. The chain recombines TRBV5-1 with TRBJ2-2; TRBD2 agrees at 12 bases. Germline V gene data show CDR1 as SGHRS and CDR2 as YFSETQ. This CDR3 region has 15 residues. Unmatched junction bases numbered 3, after V lost 7 bases and J lost 2 bases. Here the CDR3 DNA reads TGCGCCAGCCAACTAGCGGGGGGCAACACCGGGGAGCTGTTTTTT. Translated: CASQLAGGNTGELFF.

This clonotype was observed a handful of times. The V call is TRBV3-1, the J call TRBJ1-1, with D uncertain. The CDR3 length is 15 residues. The V end lost 1 base, the J end lost 0 bases, and 9 bases lay between the germline ends. Germline V gene data show CDR1 as LGHDT and CDR2 as YNNKEL (reference sequence). CDR3 sequence (DNA): TGTGCCAGCAGCCAAGTGGCAGGCATGAACACTGAAGCTTTCTTT. This sequence encodes CASSQVAGMNTEAFF.

This clonotype appeared a few times. The chain carries TRBV4-2 and TRBJ2-1, with D possibly being TRBD2 (6 bases). Germline-derived CDR1 and CDR2 are LGHNA and YNFKEQ. This CDR3 contains 16 residues. Trimming shortened V by 4 bases and J by 7 bases, and 20 bases separated the two germline ends. In nucleotides, the CDR3 is TGTGCCAGCAGCCCAGCGGGCCAGCGTTTATTAAATGAGCAGTTCTTC. Residues: CASSPAGQRLLNEQFF.

This clonotype was seen only a few times. The chain has TRBV7-8 and TRBJ2-5, with TRBD1 identical over 7 bases. Germline V gives CDR1 SGHVS, CDR2 FQNEAQ. V lost 6 bases and J lost 0; bases outside the gene matches: 4. The length of the CDR3 is 14 residues. DNA of the CDR3: TGTGCCAGCAGTACAGGGGCCAACCAAGAGACCCAGTACTTC. Translating gives CASSTGANQETQYF.

The rearrangement joins TRBV10-2 to TRBJ2-3; 8 bases align to TRBD2. V was pared by 1 base and J by 0 bases, with 15 bases of the junction left unmatched. Germline assignment: CDR1 WSHSY and CDR2 SAAADI. CDR3 length: 20 residues. The CDR3 region is CASSEFTGTRGGRSTDTQYF. CDR3 nucleotide sequence: TGCGCCAGCAGTGAGTTCACCGGGACTAGAGGGGGTCGGAGCACAGATACGCAGTATTTT.

The chain employs TRBV10-2 and TRBJ1-2; TRBD1 might be the D (6 bases). Trimming took off 4 bases at V and 0 bases at J, with 15 bases between the two ends. CDR3 length: 16 amino acids. CDR1 is WSHSY, CDR2 SAAADI, per germline. The CDR3 protein is CASSGGRLTANYGYTF. The CDR3 DNA reads as TGCGCCAGCAGTGGGGGGCGTTTGACGGCTAACTATGGCTACACCTTC.

The V call is TRBV7-8, the J call TRBJ1-1; 7 nucleotides align to TRBD1. The germline gives CDR1 SGHVS, CDR2 FQNEAQ. V was clipped by 0 bases and J by 5 bases; unmatched bases: 3. The CDR3 spans 14 residues. The CDR3 DNA follows: TGTGCCAGCAGCTTAGCGACAGGGAGGACTGAAGCTTTCTTT. Amino acid sequence: CASSLATGRTEAFF. The variable domain in full, with the rest retrieved from reference TRBV7-8 and TRBJ1-1, is GAGVSQSPRYKVAKRGQDVALRCDPISGHVSLFWYQQALGQGPEFLTYFQNEAQLDKSGLPSDRFFAERPEGSVSTLKIQRTQQEDSAVYLCASSLATGRTEAFFGQGTRLTVV.

This clonotype was observed a few times. This chain links TRBV7-2 with TRBJ2-1, with unresolved D. Germline assignment: CDR1 SGHTA and CDR2 FQGNSA. The CDR3 runs to 15 residues. V was cut by 6 bases and J by 0 bases, with 12 bases left in between. In DNA form, the CDR3 reads TGTGCCAGCAGTTTCGAGCCCAACTCCTACAATGAGCAGTTCTTC. It codes for CASSFEPNSYNEQFF.

In this sample, this clonotype turned up a few times. The chain links TRBV12-3 or TRBV12-4 to TRBJ2-7; 13 bases align to TRBD2. V trimming: 5 bases; J trimming: 10 bases; junction bases outside the gene matches: 8. This CDR3 is built from 14 residues. CDR3 sequence (DNA): TGTGCCAGCAGTCCCCTGACTAGCGGGAGGCCCCAGTACTTC. Protein sequence: CASSPLTSGRPQYF.

This chain joins TRBV29-1 and TRBJ2-3, with 10 positions matching TRBD2. V shed 2 bases and J 7 bases; nucleotides not matched to a gene: 3. This CDR3 spans 13 amino acids. CDR1 and CDR2 (germline): SQVTM, ANQGSEA. The CDR3 reads CSVEKAGGNTQYF. The CDR3 coding sequence is TGCAGCGTTGAAAAAGCGGGAGGGAATACGCAGTATTTT.